These T cell receptor beta chains were read from a single sample in a study of blood T cell repertoires in COVID-19. The method was immunoSEQ multiplex PCR; TCRdb's version includes in-frame clones alone and lacks a portion of them. The sample carries fewer than 100,000 clones, around three quarters recorded once. The sample consisted of peripheral blood. These receptors were collected from a woman aged 65 to 85 with acute or convalescent COVID-19. The CDR3 runs from the conserved cysteine through the conserved F or W. A D gene is named only where the DNA matches it firmly. Expanded clones get a size class; other rows say once, few or many, or leave the size out.

>NA|TRBV7-2|TRBJ1-5|NA
TGTGCCAGCAGCCCTCGGACGGGGAATCAGCCCCAGCATTTT
CASSPRTGNQPQHF
>NA|TRBV5-8|TRBJ1-1|TRBD1
TGTGCCAGCAGCCAGGGACAGGGGAACGGGAACACTGAAGCTTTCTTT
CASSQGQGNGNTEAFF
>NA|TRBV11-2|TRBJ2-5|NA
TGTGCCAGCAGCTTAGAGGGGGCGACGGGCCAAGAGACCCAGTACTTC
CASSLEGATGQETQYF
>NA|TRBV5-4|TRBJ2-1|NA
TGTGCCAGCAGCCTCGAAGGGACTCGGAGCAATGAGCAGTTCTTC
CASSLEGTRSNEQFF
>NA|TRBV9|TRBJ2-3|NA
TGTGCCAGCAGCGTATTTGGAGGTGCCACAGATACGCAGTATTTT
CASSVFGGATDTQYF
>few|TRBV6-1|TRBJ2-6|NA
TGTGCCAGCAGTGAAGAGGTCAGGGTCGGGGCCAACGTCCTGACTTTC
CASSEEVRVGANVLTF
>NA|TRBV5-1|TRBJ2-1|TRBD2
TGCGCCAGCAGCTTGGAACTAGCGGGAGTTAATGAGCAGTTCTTC
CASSLELAGVNEQFF
>NA|TRBV10-3|TRBJ1-4|NA
TGTGCCATCAGTGAGGGCAGGGCGGGGGAAAAACTGTTTTTT
CAISEGRAGEKLFF
>once|TRBV7-8|TRBJ1-2|NA
TGTGCCAGCACTATGGGCCCCCAGACAGGATTAAATTTAGGAGGCTACACCTTC
CASTMGPQTGLNLGGYTF
>NA|TRBV11-2|TRBJ1-4|TRBD1
TGTGCCAGCGGTCAGCAGGGACAGGGACGAGAAAAACTGTTTTTT
CASGQQGQGREKLFF